The following is a TCR beta chain sequence with its context. This record comes from a study of blood T cell repertoires in COVID-19. Study background: Samples representing acute and convalescent COVID-19 were sourced from the United States, Italy and Spain. Sources were T cells, B-cell-depleted T cells, or PBMCs; the material itself was cDNA or gDNA.

Authors' data handling: Estimation of nucleated cell counts relied on the amplification of reference gene primers. Produced via immunoSEQ multiplex PCR; TCRdb's table is partial and in-frame only. From that table come the V and J calls and clone size; the DNA was used to work out D and trimming. The table has hundreds of thousands of clones, 86% seen once. V was clipped by 0 bases and J by 5 bases; unmatched bases: 9. This CDR3 comprises 16 residues. Germline values: CDR1 SGHDN, CDR2 FVKESK. The TCR originated in a woman in her twenties or thirties with active or convalescent COVID-19. This chain connects TRBV14 to TRBJ2-7; 8 bases fit TRBD2. Sequenced input: peripheral blood. The CDR3 DNA is TGTGCCAGCAGCCAAGAGGAGGGACTAGTTTTCGACGAGCAGTACTTC. This codes for CASSQEEGLVFDEQYF.